This TCR beta chain was obtained from a study of graft-versus-host responses after intestinal transplantation (dated by TCRdb to about 2021). Context from the whole study: Multivisceral, liver-intestinal, or isolated intestinal transplants were received by the recipients. A peak of at least 4% donor T cells among recipient peripheral blood mononuclear cells was the definition used for donor T cell macrochimerism. Of the 20 to 25 intestinal transplant recipients enrolled in the cohort, one of whom was a retransplant, 3 patients without pretransplant specimens were excluded. Rather than going through the commercial service, samples from three later patients were sequenced in-house on an Illumina MiSeq and processed with MiXCR. To identify alloreactive clones, pre-transplant mixed lymphocyte reaction products were sequenced and compared with unstimulated pre-transplant donor and recipient T cells. Every recipient was given anti-thymocyte globulin induction, followed by around three years of maintenance tacrolimus and steroids. Graft-versus-host and host-versus-graft alloreactive T cell clones were tracked in the graft, circulation and bone marrow after intestinal transplantation using bulk TCR-beta CDR3 sequencing.

A note on this clone: Its antigen has not been determined. Base qualities are not provided; no much larger clone lies one nucleotide away.

The cysteine opens and the phenylalanine closes a CDR3 of 15 amino acids. Left in the record is the CDR3 DNA by itself, 45 bases read in frame from the first base. Trimming accounts for 2 bases at V and 1 base at J, while the number of junction bases matched to no gene is 0. Reading the germline V gene (reference sequence) gives CDR1 SEHNR and CDR2 FQNEAQ. The time point label here, explained by the study, means: cells obtained before transplantation from donor or recipient. CD3+CD4+ and CD3+CD8+ populations were FACS-sorted from unstimulated pre-transplant donor and recipient cells taken from spleen or lymph nodes. What the study reported, not specific to this receptor: GvH clones were detected in recipient bone marrow, and some appeared earlier in ileal mucosa or blood, consistent with an intestinal mucosal origin. Early after transplant, declines in HvG clones were associated with peak levels of circulating GvH clones. The relatively low number and heterogeneity of intestinal transplant patients limited the conclusions. In the allografts of patients with donor T cell macrochimerism, GvH to HvG T cell clonal ratios were high.

The library was made by the immunoSEQ multiplex PCR assay. In most patients, genomic DNA was isolated using the Qiagen DNeasy Blood and Tissue Kit and sent frozen to Adaptive Biotechnologies for TCR sequencing. High-throughput TCR-beta CDR3 sequencing of genomic DNA from most patients was performed by Adaptive Biotechnologies. Regarding the original processing steps: TCR sequencing data for 15 to 20 patients were retrieved from Adaptive's ImmunoSEQ software; a few other patients were processed with MiXCR and VDJtools. CD4 versus CD8 sorting errors were corrected by removing sequences found in both subsets at a frequency ratio below 5:1. CDR3 nucleotide sequences shared between donor and recipient were removed because their origin could not be assigned. To count as alloreactive, a clone needed at least 2-fold expansion over unstimulated cells and a minimum CFSE-low frequency of 0.002% (template counts) or 0.001% (read counts). Clones detected in sequenced pre-transplant spleen, lymph node, or MLR CFSE-low populations of the donor or recipient were defined as mappable. Cumulative frequency of alloreactive clones was calculated as a percentage of all sequences weighted by copy number. Imported from immuneACCESS, the table was reduced by TCRdb to in-frame sequences with V and J called. These copies leave out some clones; in studies compared against another copy, an unresolved V gene accounts for under half, and the cause of the remainder is not known. The D gene and trimming were derived from the DNA, and the V and J assignments and clone size from that table. Within this sample are approximately 94,000 clones, with less than 90% of them counted one time only. The biggest ten clones account for more than 0.75% of the sample.

This material consisted of unstimulated CD4+ T cells sorted from spleen or lymph node cells, taken before transplant. The clonotype was recovered from a human donor who was the organ donor for an intestinal transplant. Recombination joined TRBV7-9 with TRBJ2-2; 8 of the junction bases match TRBD2. The DNA is TGTGCCAGCAGCTTAACTAGCGGGAACACCGGGGAGCTGTTTTTT. Its protein product is CASSLTSGNTGELFF.